This passage covers 7 T cell receptor beta chains from one sample sequenced in a study of T cells in localized non-small cell lung cancer (dated by TCRdb to about 2020). Libraries came from the immunoSEQ multiplex PCR assay. In its TCRdb copy, this immuneACCESS table keeps in-frame sequences only and misses some clones. Where compared with another copy, unresolved V genes explain less than half of these, and the others have no known cause. The sample table shows fewer than 35,000 clones, and 70% to 90% are seen once. The top ten clonotypes cover about 3.2% of the sample. This specimen was peripheral blood, taken before any cancer treatment. The source is a female donor older than 55 with stage I lung adenocarcinoma.

The V call is TRBV9, the J call TRBJ2-1, with D possibly TRBD2 on 5 matching bases. The CDR3 runs to 15 residues. The V and J ends lost 0 bases and 0 bases respectively, with 7 bases between them. Germline loops: CDR1 SGDLS, CDR2 YYNGEE. CDR3 amino acids: CASSVGESSYNEQFF. CDR3 sequence (DNA): TGTGCCAGCAGCGTAGGGGAGAGCTCCTACAATGAGCAGTTCTTC.

This rearrangement joins TRBV29-1 to TRBJ2-1; D may match TRBD1 or TRBD2 (5 bases each). Germline CDR1 and CDR2: SQVTM and ANQGSEA. This CDR3 comprises 14 residues. V lost 6 bases and J 4 bases, leaving 16 bases between the germline ends. This CDR3 reads CSVGRQLPYNEQFF. In nucleotides, the CDR3 is TGCAGCGTGGGACGACAGTTACCTTACAATGAGCAGTTCTTC.

V gene TRBV6-5 combines with J gene TRBJ2-7; 12 bases match TRBD2. There are 15 residues in the CDR3. Germline V gene sequence: CDR1 MNHEY, CDR2 SVGAGI. Trimming took 5 bases from V and 6 from J; bases not matched to a gene: 8. The CDR3 sequence is CASSKLTSGSGEQYF. CDR3 bases: TGTGCCAGCAGTAAATTGACTAGCGGGAGCGGCGAGCAGTACTTC.

This clone was seen a single time. This chain connects TRBV7-4 to TRBJ1-5; 10 nucleotides align to TRBD1. Germline CDR1 and CDR2: SGHVT and SQSDAQ. V was pared by 6 bases and J by 2 bases, with 4 bases of the junction left unmatched. The CDR3 covers 15 residues. Written as DNA, the CDR3 is TGTGCCAGCAGACTTGGACAGGGGGGCAATCAGCCCCAGCATTTT. Its protein is CASRLGQGGNQPQHF. Based on the CDR3 plus reference TRBV7-4 and TRBJ1-5, the full variable domain is GAGVSQSPRYKVAKRGRDVALRCDSISGHVTLYWYRQTLGQGSEVLTYSQSDAQRDKSGRPSGRFSAERPERSVSTLKIQRTEQGDSAVYLCASRLGQGGNQPQHFGDGTRLSIL.

The chain couples TRBV27 to TRBJ2-5; the D is unclear. This CDR3 contains 13 residues. Looked up from germline, CDR1 is MNHEY and CDR2 is SMNVEV (reference sequence). V was shortened by 5 bases and J by 1 base, with 8 bases between the two germline ends. Here the CDR3 reads CASSLDGQETQYF. The DNA for the CDR3 is TGTGCCAGCAGTCTTGACGGCCAAGAGACCCAGTACTTC.

This clone has a single count. Here the CDR3 DNA reads TGTGCCAGCAGCCCGGGAGGGGTCAAGGGCTACACCTTC. This translates into CASSPGGVKGYTF. This chain connects TRBV5-6 to TRBJ1-2; TRBD1 might be the D (5 bases). From germline, CDR1 is SGHDT and CDR2 YYEEEE. Trimming left V 4 bases short and J 8 bases short, with 15 bases between. The CDR3 loop spans 13 amino acids.

A single count supports this clone. V is TRBV5-6 and J is TRBJ2-5, with TRBD2 as a possible D gene (5 bases). Germline CDR1 reads SGHDT; CDR2 reads YYEEEE. V gave up 4 bases and J gave up 5 bases, with 18 bases separating them. This CDR3 is built from 15 residues. CDR3 sequence (DNA): TGTGCCAGCAGCAAAGAGACGGGGTTGAAGGAGACCCAGTACTTC. Translating gives CASSKETGLKETQYF.